This TCR beta chain was observed in a study of CD8 T cells in ankylosing spondylitis. This clonotype was recorded a few times. As yet, its antigen is unknown. This CDR3 spans 14 amino acids. CDR1 and CDR2 (germline): LNHDA, SQIVND (reference sequence). Between the trimmed V and J ends, which lost 3 bases and 4 bases, there was a span of 13 bases. Study conclusions and caveats: What seemed typical of ankylosing spondylitis blood was a TCR beta motif built from several highly homologous variants.

TCRdb used MiXCR to reprocess the 5' RACE reads, holding one entry per CDR3 protein. Found here are 500,000 to 650,000 distinct CDR3 sequences, over 4% of them singletons; the top ten hold around 3.5%. The clonotype comes from a male donor with ankylosing spondylitis. V usage is TRBV19 and J usage is TRBJ2-7; D is ambiguous. The sequenced sample was blood, either unsorted or a sorted T cell fraction (not recorded which). The CDR3 loop is CASSMFWESYEQYF. The CDR3 bases are TGTGCCAGTAGTATGTTTTGGGAATCATACGAGCAGTACTTC.